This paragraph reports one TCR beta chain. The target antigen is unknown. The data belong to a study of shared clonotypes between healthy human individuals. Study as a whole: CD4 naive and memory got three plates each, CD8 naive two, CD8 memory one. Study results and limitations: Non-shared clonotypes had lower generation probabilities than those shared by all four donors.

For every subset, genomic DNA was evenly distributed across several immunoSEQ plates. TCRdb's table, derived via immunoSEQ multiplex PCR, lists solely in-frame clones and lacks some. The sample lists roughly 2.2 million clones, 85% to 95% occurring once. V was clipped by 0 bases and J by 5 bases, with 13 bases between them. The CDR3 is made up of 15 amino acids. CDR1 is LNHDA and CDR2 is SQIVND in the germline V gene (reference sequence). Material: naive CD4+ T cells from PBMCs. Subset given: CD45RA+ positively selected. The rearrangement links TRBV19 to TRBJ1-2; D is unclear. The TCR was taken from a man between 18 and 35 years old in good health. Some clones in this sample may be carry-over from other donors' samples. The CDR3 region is CASSIDRGRPYGYTF. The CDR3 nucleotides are TGTGCCAGTAGTATAGATCGCGGGCGACCGTATGGCTACACCTTC. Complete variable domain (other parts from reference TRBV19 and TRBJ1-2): DGGITQSPKYLFRKEGQNVTLSCEQNLNHDAMYWYRQDPGQGLRLIYYSQIVNDFQKGDIAEGYSVSREKKESFPLTVTSAQKNPTAFYLCASSIDRGRPYGYTFGSGTRLTVV.